The clone carrying this T cell receptor (beta chain) occurred a few times. Its antigen is currently unknown. TCRdb reprocessed the RACE reads with MiXCR, giving one entry per CDR3 protein. Here the sample spans some 200,000 distinct CDR3 sequences, roughly 30% being singletons. The V end lost 5 bases, the J end lost 6 bases, and 22 bases lay between the germline ends. This CDR3 comprises 17 residues. This record comes from a study of human T cells and chemical hapten exposure. Study at large: The cohort included alopecia areata under or over 50% scalp, totalis and universalis. Findings and caveats of the study: PT1 expanded TCR counts and patch test score correlated positively.

Time point meaning: pre-sensitization, week 0. Treatment of the sample: therapeutic diphenylcyclopropenone sensitization with weekly scalp DPC. Suited to DPC and affected by alopecia, the donors ranged from 18 to 70 years old. The chain joins TRBV12-3 or TRBV12-4 to TRBJ2-2; a possible D gene is TRBD2 (6 bases). The TCR comes from a woman aged 25 to 45 with alopecia areata. Some clones in this sample may be carry-over from other donors' samples. The starting material was whole blood, obtained in connection with sensitization to the hapten diphenylcyclopropenone (DPC). The CDR3 DNA reads TGTGCCAGCAGTCGATCAGGAGGGTGGGGGATCGCCGGGGAGCTGTTTTTT. Protein sequence: CASSRSGGWGIAGELFF.